This entry is about one TCR beta chain. Under the authors' procedure: Amplification with reference gene primers provided the estimates of nucleated cell counts. Generated by immunoSEQ multiplex PCR, the TCRdb table keeps only in-frame clones and is missing some. V and J calls and clone size are those listed in that table; D and trimming were worked out from the DNA. The table records 100,000 to 150,000 clones, 80% to 85% of them present only once. This sample was taken from a study of blood T cell repertoires in COVID-19. Study-level background: T cells, B-cell-depleted T cells, or PBMCs supplied cDNA or gDNA.

There are 15 residues in the CDR3. Unmatched junction bases numbered 3, after V lost 8 bases and J lost 2 bases. Germline CDR1 reads LNHDA; CDR2 reads SQIVND (reference sequence). The chain couples TRBV19 to TRBJ2-1, with 13 bases lining up with TRBD2. The TCR was taken from an older woman with active or convalescent COVID-19. Sequencing was performed on peripheral blood. The CDR3 nucleotides read TGTGCCAGTCGGACTAGCGGGAGCCCCTACAATGAGCAGTTCTTC. The encoded protein is CASRTSGSPYNEQFF.